The T cell receptor beta chain described here comes from a study of CD8+ T cells in alopecia areata. The table lists this clone with a count of one. What it binds is not known. Germline V gives CDR1 MGHRA, CDR2 YSYEKL. V was cut by 2 bases and J by 1 base, with 15 bases left in between. This CDR3 has 17 amino acids. General study findings and limits: Whether baseline CD8+ expansion is linked to response remains uncertain, given a single nonresponder. In scalp and blood, many expanded lesional clones persisted during tofacitinib.

Extracted RNA was reverse transcribed into cDNA, the sequencing template. Some clones are missing from TCRdb's copy, which holds only in-frame ones; the method was immunoSEQ multiplex PCR. The sample lists fewer than 350,000 clones, more than 45% occurring once. Treatment noted: oral pan-JAK inhibitor, 5-10 mg twice daily. The chain uses TRBV4-1 and TRBJ2-1, with a weak D call TRBD2 (5 bases). The TCR comes from a human donor with alopecia areata. Sequenced here: CD4+ T cells sorted from blood, sampled at week 24, from a patient treated with tofacitinib. CDR3 nucleotide sequence: TGCGCCAGCAGCCAAACCCTGGTGCGGAGGTCCTACAATGAGCAGTTCTTC. This sequence encodes CASSQTLVRRSYNEQFF.